A selection of T cell receptor beta chains follows, all from one sample in a study of Ad26.COV2.S vaccination and SARS-CoV-2 variants. Sequenced by immunoSEQ multiplex PCR; TCRdb stores in-frame clones only, minus some. The table has about half a million clones, nearly 90% seen once. Here the sequenced sample was peripheral blood, taken in a trial of Ad26.COV2.S vaccine versus placebo. The receptor source for this set is a person aged 18 to 65 who received the Ad26.COV2.S COVID-19 vaccine or a placebo. CDR3s include the opening cysteine and the closing phenylalanine or tryptophan. The D gene is left open where the match is weak.

TRBJ2-7 TRBV19 TRBD1 CASRAMDRDAEQYF
TRBJ2-3 TRBV7-9 . CASGRSQGTDTQYF
TRBJ1-3 TRBV7-6 TRBD1 CASSDRTGKGNTIYF
TRBJ1-2 TRBV6-4 TRBD1 CASSDWAGGNGYTF
TRBJ1-2 TRBV24-1 TRBD1 CATSDPGQGDGYTF
TRBJ2-6 TRBV4-2 TRBD1 CASALVWAGGVEANVLTF
TRBJ2-2 TRBV18 . CASSPDQSTGELFF
TRBJ2-3 TRBV27 TRBD1 CASSPDRGRFGTDTQYF
TRBJ1-3 TRBV4-1 . CASSQVSGPFYGNTIYF
TRBJ2-7 TRBV21-1 . CASSKGSPTPTYEQYF
TRBJ1-2 TRBV5-4 . CASSLGAPGGFGYTF
TRBJ2-7 TRBV11-2 TRBD2 CASSLGLAGYYEQYF